This record covers a single T cell receptor (beta chain). These data belong to a study of blood T cell repertoires in COVID-19. Study details: PBMCs, B-cell-depleted T cells, or T cells provided the cDNA or gDNA that made up the material.

Germline loops: CDR1 LNHNV, CDR2 YYDKDF (reference sequence). CDR3 length: 17 amino acids. Losses at the gene ends were 0 bases for V and 0 bases for J; bases not matched to a gene: 5. This table comes from immunoSEQ multiplex PCR, and its TCRdb copy is limited to in-frame clones, with some not included. The repertoire includes 70,000 to 95,000 clones, 85% to 90% of them detected once, and approximately 1.5% sits in the top ten. The sample comprised peripheral blood. The chain uses TRBV15 and TRBJ2-1, with 7 bases lining up with TRBD2. The clonotype was recovered from a human donor with active COVID-19. The donor label of this sample is uncertain. CDR3 amino acids: CATSRDQWTSSYNEQFF. CDR3 nucleotide sequence: TGTGCCACCAGCAGAGACCAATGGACTAGCTCCTACAATGAGCAGTTCTTC.